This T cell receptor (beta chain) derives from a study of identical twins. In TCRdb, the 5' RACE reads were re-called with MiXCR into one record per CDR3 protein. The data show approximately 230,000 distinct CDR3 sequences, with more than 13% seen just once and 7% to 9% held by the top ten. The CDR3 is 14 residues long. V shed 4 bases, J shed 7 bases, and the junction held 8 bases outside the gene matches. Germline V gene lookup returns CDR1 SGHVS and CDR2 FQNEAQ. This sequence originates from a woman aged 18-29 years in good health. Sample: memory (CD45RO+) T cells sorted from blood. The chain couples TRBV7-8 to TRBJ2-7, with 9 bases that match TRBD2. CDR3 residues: CASSSSGTTGEQYF. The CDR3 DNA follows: TGTGCCAGCAGCTCTAGCGGGACTACCGGGGAGCAGTACTTC.